The rows below give T cell receptor beta chains drawn from one sample of a study of blood T cell repertoires in COVID-19. The data were produced by immunoSEQ multiplex PCR, yet TCRdb's version contains in-frame clones alone and is incomplete. The sample shows roughly 160,000 clones, more than 75% of them seen only once. Source material: peripheral blood. The receptors come from a woman over 75 with COVID-19, enrolled during active disease. Both conserved end residues are trimmed from each CDR3. Each record gives: D gene, clone size, V gene, J gene, CDR3 protein. The D gene is left open where the match is weak. The size entry is marked missing in some rows and otherwise reads once, few, many or a size class.

NA,NA,TRBV5-1,TRBJ1-4,ASSSGLANEKLF
NA,NA,TRBV28,TRBJ1-6,ASGYRDSPLH
TRBD1,NA,TRBV9,TRBJ1-5,ASSTSGGRGQPQH
NA,NA,TRBV7-8,TRBJ2-5,ASSLDDHAVQETQY
NA,NA,TRBV27,TRBJ1-3,ASSLSRPSSGNTIY
NA,NA,TRBV10-3,TRBJ2-3,ALTLSVTDTQY
NA,NA,TRBV15,TRBJ1-4,ATSRPRDINEKLF
TRBD2,NA,TRBV29-1,TRBJ2-3,SVTSGHTDTQY
NA,NA,TRBV7-6,TRBJ2-1,ASSLEGGSSYNEQF
TRBD2,few,TRBV11-2,TRBJ2-7,ASSLEAGATHEQY
NA,once,TRBV4-2,TRBJ1-4,ASSFQVSNEKLF
NA,once,TRBV6-2/TRBV6-3,TRBJ1-5,ASSFETPSNQPQH
NA,NA,TRBV6-5,TRBJ1-1,ASRSDRLNTEAF
TRBD1,NA,TRBV7-2,TRBJ2-7,ASRSAGTGWYEQY
NA,NA,TRBV28,TRBJ1-6,ASSTVPRGNSPLH
TRBD2,NA,TRBV13,TRBJ2-3,ASSYQRGWTDTQY
TRBD1,NA,TRBV6-2/TRBV6-3,TRBJ1-5,ASSYRTGFSNQPQH
NA,NA,TRBV10-1,TRBJ1-2,ASSERGHPRNYGYT
TRBD2,NA,TRBV9,TRBJ2-7,ASSGGLAGAIHEQY
NA,NA,TRBV29-1,TRBJ1-2,SVEGGGIEGYT
TRBD1,NA,TRBV27,TRBJ1-5,ASSLRTGDGNQPQH
NA,NA,TRBV9,TRBJ1-1,ASSTGDTEAF
TRBD1,NA,TRBV5-8,TRBJ1-2,ASSPRGQAANYGYT
TRBD1,NA,TRBV6-5,TRBJ1-4,ASRAGTGNEKLF
NA,NA,TRBV19,TRBJ1-6,ASSQGWNSPLH
NA,NA,TRBV28,TRBJ1-3,ASRVDFSGNTIY
TRBD2,NA,TRBV18,TRBJ2-1,ASKSLAGDGNEQF
NA,NA,TRBV7-8,TRBJ2-5,ASRVRGSELETQY
NA,NA,TRBV5-6,TRBJ1-5,ASSFGERNQPQH
NA,NA,TRBV28,TRBJ1-4,ASTGVSTNEKLF
TRBD1,NA,TRBV7-3,TRBJ1-2,ASSSSGTGLNYGYT
TRBD2,NA,TRBV5-1,TRBJ2-1,ASSLALALAGGKNEQF
NA,NA,TRBV11-1,TRBJ2-7,ASSSRLIGGYEQY
TRBD1,NA,TRBV5-1,TRBJ2-1,ASSLEGQGYNEQF
NA,NA,TRBV3-1/TRBV3-2,TRBJ1-2,ASSLSTDYGYT